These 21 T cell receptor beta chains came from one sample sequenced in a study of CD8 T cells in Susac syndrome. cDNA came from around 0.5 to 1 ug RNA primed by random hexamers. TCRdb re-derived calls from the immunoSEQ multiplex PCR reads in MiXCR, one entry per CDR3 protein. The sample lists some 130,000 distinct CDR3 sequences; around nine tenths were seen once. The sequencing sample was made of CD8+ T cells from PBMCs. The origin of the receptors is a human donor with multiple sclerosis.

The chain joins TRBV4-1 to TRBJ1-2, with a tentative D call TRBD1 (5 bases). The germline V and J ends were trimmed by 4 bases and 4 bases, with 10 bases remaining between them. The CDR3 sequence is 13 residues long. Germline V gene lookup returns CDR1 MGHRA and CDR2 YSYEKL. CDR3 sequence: CASSPAGIYGYTF. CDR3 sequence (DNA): TGCGCCAGCAGCCCGGCAGGGATCTATGGCTACACCTTC.

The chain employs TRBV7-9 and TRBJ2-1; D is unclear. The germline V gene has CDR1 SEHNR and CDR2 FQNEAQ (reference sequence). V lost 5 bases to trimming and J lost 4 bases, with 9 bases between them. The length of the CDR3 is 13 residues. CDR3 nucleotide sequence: TGTGCCAGCAGCCAATCCATATACAATGAGCAGTTCTTC. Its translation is CASSQSIYNEQFF.

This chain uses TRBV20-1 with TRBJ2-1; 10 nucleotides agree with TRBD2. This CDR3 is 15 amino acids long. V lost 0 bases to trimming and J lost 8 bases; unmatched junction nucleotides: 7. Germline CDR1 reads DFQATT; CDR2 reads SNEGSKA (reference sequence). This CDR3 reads CSARDGLAGVYEQFF. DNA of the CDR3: TGCAGTGCTAGAGATGGGCTAGCGGGAGTGTATGAGCAGTTCTTC.

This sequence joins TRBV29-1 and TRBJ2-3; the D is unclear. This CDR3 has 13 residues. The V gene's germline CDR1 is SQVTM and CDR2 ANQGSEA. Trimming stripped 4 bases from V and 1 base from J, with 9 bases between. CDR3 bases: TGCAGCGTTGCGCCAGGACGCACAGATACGCAGTATTTT. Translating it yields CSVAPGRTDTQYF.

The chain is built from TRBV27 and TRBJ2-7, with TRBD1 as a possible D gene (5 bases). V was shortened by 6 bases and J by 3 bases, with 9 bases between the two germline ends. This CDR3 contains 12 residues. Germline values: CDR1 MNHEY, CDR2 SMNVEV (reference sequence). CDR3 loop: CASRRTIYEQYF. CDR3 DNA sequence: TGTGCCAGCAGGCGGACAATCTACGAGCAGTACTTC.

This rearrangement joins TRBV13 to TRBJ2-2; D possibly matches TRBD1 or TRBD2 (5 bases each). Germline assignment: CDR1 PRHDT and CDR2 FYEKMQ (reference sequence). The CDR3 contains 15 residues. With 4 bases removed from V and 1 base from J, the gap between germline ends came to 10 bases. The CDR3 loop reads CASSSRDENTGELFF. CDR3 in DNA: TGTGCCAGCAGCTCCCGGGACGAGAACACCGGGGAGCTGTTTTTT.

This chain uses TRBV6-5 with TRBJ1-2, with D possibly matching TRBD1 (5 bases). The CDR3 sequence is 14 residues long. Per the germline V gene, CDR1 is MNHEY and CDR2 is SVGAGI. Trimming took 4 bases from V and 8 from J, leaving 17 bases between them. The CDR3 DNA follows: TGTGCCAGCAGTTTCGGACCGGGGCTTGGGGGCTACACCTTC. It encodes CASSFGPGLGGYTF.

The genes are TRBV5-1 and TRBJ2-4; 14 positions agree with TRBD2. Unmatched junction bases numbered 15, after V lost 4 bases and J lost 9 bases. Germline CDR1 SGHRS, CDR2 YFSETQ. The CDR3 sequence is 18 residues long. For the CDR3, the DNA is TGCGCCAGCAGCAACGCACCGGGACTAGCGGGAGACGGGTCCATTCAGTACTTC. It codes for CASSNAPGLAGDGSIQYF.

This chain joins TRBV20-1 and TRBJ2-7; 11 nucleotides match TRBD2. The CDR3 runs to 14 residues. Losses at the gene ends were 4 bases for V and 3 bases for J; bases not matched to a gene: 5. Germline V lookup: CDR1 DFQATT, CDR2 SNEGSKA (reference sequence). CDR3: CSANHGLAGYEQYF. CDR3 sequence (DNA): TGCAGTGCTAACCATGGACTAGCGGGCTACGAGCAGTACTTC.

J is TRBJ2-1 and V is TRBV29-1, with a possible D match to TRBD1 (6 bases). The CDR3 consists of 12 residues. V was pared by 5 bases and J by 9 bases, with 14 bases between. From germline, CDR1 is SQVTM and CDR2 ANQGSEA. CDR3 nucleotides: TGCAGCGTTCAAAGGACAGAGGGTGAGCAGTTCTTC. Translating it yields CSVQRTEGEQFF.

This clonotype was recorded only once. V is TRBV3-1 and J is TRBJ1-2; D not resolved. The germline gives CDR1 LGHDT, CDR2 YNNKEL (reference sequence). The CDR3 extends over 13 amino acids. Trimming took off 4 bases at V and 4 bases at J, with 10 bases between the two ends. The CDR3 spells CASSPQSFYGYTF. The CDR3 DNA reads TGTGCCAGCAGCCCCCAATCCTTCTATGGCTACACCTTC. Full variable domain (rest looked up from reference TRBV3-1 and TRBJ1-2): DTAVSQTPKYLVTQMGNDKSIKCEQNLGHDTMYWYKQDSKKFLKIMFSYNNKELIINETVPNRFSPKSPDKAHLNLHINSLELGDSAVYFCASSPQSFYGYTFGSGTRLTVV.

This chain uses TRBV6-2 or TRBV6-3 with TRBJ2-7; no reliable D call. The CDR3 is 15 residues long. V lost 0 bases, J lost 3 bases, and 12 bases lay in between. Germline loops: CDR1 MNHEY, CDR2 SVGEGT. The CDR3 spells CASSYSEQPVYEQYF. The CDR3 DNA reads TGTGCCAGCAGTTACTCGGAACAACCCGTCTACGAGCAGTACTTC.

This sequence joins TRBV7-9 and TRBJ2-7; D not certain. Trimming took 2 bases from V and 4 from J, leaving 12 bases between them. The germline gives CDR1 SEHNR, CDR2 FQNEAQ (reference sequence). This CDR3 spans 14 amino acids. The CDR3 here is CASSLSNSEYEQYF. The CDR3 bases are TGTGCCAGCAGCTTAAGTAACAGTGAGTACGAGCAGTACTTC.

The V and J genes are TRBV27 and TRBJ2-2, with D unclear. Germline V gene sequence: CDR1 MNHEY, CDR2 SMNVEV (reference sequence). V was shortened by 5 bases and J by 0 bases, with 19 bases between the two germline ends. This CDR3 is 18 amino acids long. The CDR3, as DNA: TGTGCCAGCAGTCTAATTTATGAGGTCTCCGCGAACACCGGGGAGCTGTTTTTT. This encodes CASSLIYEVSANTGELFF.

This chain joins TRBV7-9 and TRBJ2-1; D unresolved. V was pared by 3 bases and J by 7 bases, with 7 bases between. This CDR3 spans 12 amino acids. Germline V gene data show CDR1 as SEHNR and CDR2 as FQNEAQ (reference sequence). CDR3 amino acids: CASSFGENEQFF. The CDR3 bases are TGTGCCAGCAGCTTTGGGGAAAATGAGCAGTTCTTC.

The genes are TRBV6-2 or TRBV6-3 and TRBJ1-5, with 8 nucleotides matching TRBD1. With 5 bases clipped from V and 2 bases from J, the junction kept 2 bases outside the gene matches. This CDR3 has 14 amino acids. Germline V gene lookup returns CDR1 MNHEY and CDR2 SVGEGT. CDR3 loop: CASSPQGGNQPQHF. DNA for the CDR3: TGTGCCAGCAGTCCACAGGGGGGCAATCAGCCCCAGCATTTT.

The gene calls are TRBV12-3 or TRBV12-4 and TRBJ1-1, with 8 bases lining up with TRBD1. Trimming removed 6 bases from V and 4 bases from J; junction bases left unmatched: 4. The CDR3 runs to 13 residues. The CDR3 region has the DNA TGTGCCAGCAGATTACAGGGGGGCACTGAAGCTTTCTTT. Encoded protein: CASRLQGGTEAFF.

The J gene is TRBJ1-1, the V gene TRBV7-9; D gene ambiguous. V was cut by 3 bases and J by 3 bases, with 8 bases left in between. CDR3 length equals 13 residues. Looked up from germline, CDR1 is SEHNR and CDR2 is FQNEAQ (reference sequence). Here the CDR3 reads CASSFPPDTEAFF. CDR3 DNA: TGTGCCAGCAGCTTCCCCCCGGACACTGAAGCTTTCTTT.

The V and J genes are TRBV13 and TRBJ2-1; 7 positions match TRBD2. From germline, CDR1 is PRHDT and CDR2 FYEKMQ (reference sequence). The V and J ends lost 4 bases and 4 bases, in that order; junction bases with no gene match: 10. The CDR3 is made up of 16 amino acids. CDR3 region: CASSSYPSGDYNEQFF. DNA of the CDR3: TGTGCCAGCAGCTCCTACCCTAGCGGAGATTACAATGAGCAGTTCTTC.

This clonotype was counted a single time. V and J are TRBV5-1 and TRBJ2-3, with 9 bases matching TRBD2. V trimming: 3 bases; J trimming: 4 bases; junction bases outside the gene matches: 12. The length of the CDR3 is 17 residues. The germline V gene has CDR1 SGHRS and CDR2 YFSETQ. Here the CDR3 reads CASSSSYSGSFADTQYF. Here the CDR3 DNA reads TGCGCCAGCAGCTCATCTTATAGCGGGAGTTTCGCAGATACGCAGTATTTT.

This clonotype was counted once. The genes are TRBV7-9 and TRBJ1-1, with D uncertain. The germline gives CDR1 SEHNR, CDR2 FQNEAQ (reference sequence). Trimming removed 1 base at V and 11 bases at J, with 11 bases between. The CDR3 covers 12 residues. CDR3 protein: CASSLEAMEAFF. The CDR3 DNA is TGTGCCAGCAGCTTAGAAGCTATGGAGGCTTTCTTT.